This T cell receptor (beta chain) originates from a study of blood T cell repertoires in COVID-19. Study at large: Collection of acute and convalescent COVID-19 samples took place in the United States, Italy and Spain. From T cells, B-cell-depleted T cells, or PBMCs came the material, which was cDNA or gDNA.

Note on this clone: Other DNA sequences from this sample encode an identical CDR3 as well.

The table came from immunoSEQ multiplex PCR; TCRdb's copy has only in-frame clones and leaves some out. The data show 270,000 or so clones, 83% seen once. CDR1 and CDR2 from the germline V gene are LGHNA and YNFKEQ. The V gene lost 0 bases and the J gene lost 6 bases, with 6 bases spanning the gap. The CDR3 extends over 12 amino acids. The sequence came from a woman aged 45-65 years who had recovered from COVID-19. J is TRBJ2-7 and V is TRBV4-2; D may be TRBD2 (5 bases). Material: peripheral blood. Here the CDR3 reads CASSQDRGEQYF. DNA of the CDR3: TGTGCCAGCAGCCAAGATCGGGGCGAGCAGTACTTC.